The rows below give T cell receptor beta chains drawn from one sample of a study of immune characterization of retroperitoneal liposarcoma. TCRdb ran MiXCR on the PCR reads and lists one entry per CDR3 protein. The table records 3,000 to 3,500 distinct CDR3 sequences, around 40% of them present only once. The sample taken for sequencing was tumor tissue. All receptors come from a male donor with retroperitoneal liposarcoma. The CDR3 runs from the conserved cysteine through the conserved F or W. The D gene is left open where the match is weak. Expanded clones get a size class; other rows say once, few or many, or leave the size out.

CDR3 protein	CDR3 DNA	V gene	clone size	D gene	J gene
CASSLDSTIRDTQYF	TGTGCCAGCAGCCTGGACAGTACCATCAGAGATACGCAGTATTTT	TRBV11-3	NA	NA	TRBJ2-3
CASSGRQGLPYNEQFF	TGTGCCAGCAGTGGTAGACAGGGGTTGCCCTACAATGAGCAGTTCTTC	TRBV6-1	few	TRBD1	TRBJ2-1
CASRVDGEDTQYF	TGTGCCAGCAGAGTGGACGGAGAAGATACGCAGTATTTT	TRBV6-1	NA	NA	TRBJ2-3
CASSRLAGASEQYF	TGTGCCAGCAGCCGACTAGCGGGAGCTTCCGAGCAGTACTTC	TRBV7-2	NA	TRBD2	TRBJ2-7
CASSLGGGGADEQFF	TGTGCCAGCAGCTTGGGAGGGGGGGGGGCCGATGAGCAGTTCTTC	TRBV11-3	NA	NA	TRBJ2-1
CASSPRTSGIQTEEQFF	TGTGCCAGCAGTCCCCGGACTAGCGGGATCCAAACGGAGGAGCAGTTCTTC	TRBV12-3/TRBV12-4	NA	TRBD2	TRBJ2-1
CASRGQGAGYEQFF	TGTGCCAGCAGGGGACAGGGGGCCGGGTACGAGCAGTTCTTC	TRBV12-3/TRBV12-4	many	TRBD1	TRBJ2-1
CASSLPGTNEQFF	TGTGCCAGCAGCTTGCCCGGTACCAATGAGCAGTTCTTC	TRBV11-3	NA	NA	TRBJ2-1
CASSYGPDTQYF	TGTGCCAGCAGTTATGGGCCAGATACGCAGTATTTT	TRBV6-8	NA	NA	TRBJ2-3
CASSDPEPGQGYNEQFF	TGTGCCAGCAGTGACCCAGAGCCGGGACAGGGCTACAATGAGCAGTTCTTC	TRBV25-1	NA	TRBD1	TRBJ2-1
CASSQDLRTSVVADTQYF	TGCGCCAGCAGCCAAGATCTAAGGACTAGCGTAGTGGCAGATACGCAGTATTTT	TRBV4-1	medium-sized	TRBD2	TRBJ2-3
CASSLSQGAGNEQFF	TGTGCCAGCAGTTTGAGTCAGGGGGCGGGGAATGAGCAGTTCTTC	TRBV12-3/TRBV12-4	NA	TRBD1	TRBJ2-1
CASSEAVGRQFF	TGTGCCAGCAGTGAAGCGGTAGGTAGGCAGTTCTTC	TRBV6-1	NA	NA	TRBJ2-1
CASSLDGPWRETQFF	TGTGCCAGCAGCTTAGATGGACCTTGGCGGGAGACCCAGTTCTTC	TRBV7-2	few	TRBD2	TRBJ2-1
CASSYDRGHSPLHF	TGTGCCAGCAGTTATGACAGGGGACATTCACCCCTCCACTTT	TRBV6-1	few	TRBD1	TRBJ1-6
CASSHAAAVQETQYF	TGTGCCAGCAGCCATGCCGCGGCAGTCCAAGAGACCCAGTACTTC	TRBV7-2	medium-sized	NA	TRBJ2-5
CASSPIGTEETQYF	TGTGCCAGCAGTCCGATTGGGACAGAAGAGACCCAGTACTTC	TRBV6-6	NA	TRBD1	TRBJ2-5
CASRHEGSPPYEQYF	TGTGCCAGCAGGCACGAGGGGTCCCCTCCCTACGAGCAGTACTTC	TRBV12-3/TRBV12-4	medium-sized	NA	TRBJ2-7
CASSETENTEAFF	TGTGCCAGCAGTGAAACAGAGAACACTGAAGCTTTCTTT	TRBV6-1	few	NA	TRBJ1-1
CASSLKRGYQPQHF	TGTGCCAGCAGTTTAAAACGGGGTTATCAGCCCCAGCATTTT	TRBV12-3/TRBV12-4	NA	NA	TRBJ1-5
CASSRSGTDYNEQFF	TGTGCCAGCAGTAGGTCGGGGACAGATTACAATGAGCAGTTCTTC	TRBV6-1	NA	TRBD1	TRBJ2-1
CATSREQGGNEKLFF	TGTGCCACCAGCAGAGAGCAGGGAGGTAATGAAAAACTGTTTTTT	TRBV15	NA	NA	TRBJ1-4
CASSSGSTMLETQFF	TGTGCCAGCAGTTCTGGTTCCACCATGTTAGAGACCCAGTTCTTC	TRBV12-3/TRBV12-4	NA	NA	TRBJ2-1
CASSDKSEQFF	TGTGCCAGCAGTGACAAGAGTGAGCAGTTCTTC	TRBV6-1	NA	NA	TRBJ2-1
CASTSGTGLNTEAFF	TGTGCCAGCACCTCCGGGACAGGGTTGAACACTGAAGCTTTCTTT	TRBV6-1	few	TRBD1	TRBJ1-1
CASSEGTQSYNEQFF	TGTGCCAGCAGTGAGGGGACACAATCCTACAATGAGCAGTTCTTC	TRBV6-1	NA	NA	TRBJ2-1
CSGTRLGTDTQYF	TGCAGCGGTACTAGATTAGGCACAGATACGCAGTATTTT	TRBV29-1	NA	NA	TRBJ2-3
CSASPSSGRLNEQFF	TGCAGTGCTAGTCCCTCTAGCGGGAGACTCAATGAGCAGTTCTTC	TRBV20-1	NA	TRBD2	TRBJ2-1
CASSYSKAAYNEQFF	TGTGCCAGTAGTTACTCGAAAGCGGCCTACAATGAGCAGTTCTTC	TRBV6-6	NA	NA	TRBJ2-1
CASKTSGSSYEQYF	TGTGCCAGCAAGACTAGCGGGAGCTCCTACGAGCAGTACTTC	TRBV6-1	medium-sized	TRBD2	TRBJ2-7
CASSPSPPERNEQFF	TGTGCCAGCAGTCCTTCTCCCCCCGAGCGTAATGAGCAGTTCTTC	TRBV12-3/TRBV12-4	once	NA	TRBJ2-1
CASSRKGAAYEQYF	TGTGCCAGCAGTAGAAAGGGGGCGGCGTACGAGCAGTACTTC	TRBV6-1	large	TRBD1	TRBJ2-7
CASSSTGLGVGYEQYF	TGTGCCAGCAGTTCCACTGGCTTAGGGGTAGGATACGAGCAGTACTTC	TRBV27	NA	NA	TRBJ2-7
CASSFGQNRITDTQYF	TGTGCCAGCAGCTTTGGACAGAATAGAATCACAGATACGCAGTATTTT	TRBV7-2	NA	NA	TRBJ2-3
CASSPPTGSKNIQFF	TGTGCCAGCAGCCCCCCGACAGGGTCCAAAAACATTCAGTTCTTC	TRBV7-2	medium-sized	TRBD1	TRBJ2-1
CASSEPGQPYEQFF	TGTGCCAGCAGTGAGCCGGGACAGCCCTACGAGCAGTTCTTC	TRBV25-1	NA	TRBD1	TRBJ2-1
CASSPIGTEETQFF	TGTGCCAGCAGTCCGATTGGGACAGAAGAGACCCAGTTCTTC	TRBV6-6	NA	TRBD1	TRBJ2-1
CASRFTPGQGGDTQYF	TGTGCCAGCAGATTTACACCGGGACAGGGAGGCGATACGCAGTATTTT	TRBV27	few	TRBD1	TRBJ2-3
CASSPIYNSPLHF	TGTGCCAGCAGTCCCATTTATAATTCACCCCTCCACTTT	TRBV27	medium-sized	NA	TRBJ1-6
CASTLSAGSNEQYF	TGTGCCAGCACCCTATCGGCCGGGAGCAATGAGCAGTACTTC	TRBV12-3/TRBV12-4	few	NA	TRBJ2-7
CASSPLAGGPSSGGSYNEQFF	TGTGCCAGCAGCCCTTTAGCGGGAGGGCCCTCGTCCGGAGGCTCCTACAATGAGCAGTTCTTC	TRBV7-4	NA	TRBD2	TRBJ2-1
CASSELRRGRPGFETQYF	TGTGCCAGCAGTGAACTAAGGAGGGGGCGCCCAGGGTTTGAGACCCAGTACTTC	TRBV6-1	many	NA	TRBJ2-5
CASRVPGGLDIQYF	TGTGCCAGCAGGGTTCCAGGGGGGCTTGACATTCAGTACTTC	TRBV6-8	NA	NA	TRBJ2-4
CASSYSVLGIAYNEQFF	TGTGCCAGCAGTTACTCGGTCCTGGGGATTGCTTACAATGAGCAGTTCTTC	TRBV6-6	once	NA	TRBJ2-1
CASRGQGAGDSPLHF	TGTGCCAGCAGAGGACAGGGGGCAGGGGATTCACCCCTCCACTTT	TRBV6-6	NA	TRBD1	TRBJ1-6
CASSQEGVNQETQYF	TGTGCCAGCAGCCAAGAGGGGGTAAACCAAGAGACCCAGTACTTC	TRBV3-1	NA	NA	TRBJ2-5
CASSLIGGIGSSYEQYF	TGTGCCAGCAGCCTGATCGGAGGGATAGGATCGTCCTACGAGCAGTACTTC	TRBV7-6	few	NA	TRBJ2-7
CASSTRAPYNEQYF	TGTGCCAGCAGTACGAGAGCACCCTACAATGAGCAGTACTTC	TRBV27	NA	NA	TRBJ2-5
CASSYLGNEQYF	TGTGCCAGCAGTTACCTAGGGAACGAGCAGTACTTC	TRBV6-5	medium-sized	NA	TRBJ2-7
CASSYTGQGLNTEAFF	TGTGCCAGCAGTTACACTGGACAGGGGTTGAACACTGAAGCTTTCTTT	TRBV6-6	NA	TRBD1	TRBJ1-1
CASSASSGGPSETQYF	TGTGCCAGCAGTGCTTCTAGCGGGGGGCCGTCGGAGACCCAGTACTTC	TRBV6-1	NA	TRBD2	TRBJ2-5
CASSEAGGHYEQFF	TGTGCCAGCAGTGAGGCGGGAGGGCACTACGAGCAGTTCTTC	TRBV6-1	many	TRBD2	TRBJ2-1
CASSLGQLNEQFF	TGTGCCAGCAGCTTAGGGCAGCTGAATGAGCAGTTCTTC	TRBV7-6	NA	NA	TRBJ2-1
CASSESTNNYEQYF	TGCGCCAGCAGTGAGTCGACTAACAACTACGAGCAGTACTTC	TRBV10-2	few	NA	TRBJ2-7